This T cell receptor (beta chain) is from a study of blood T cells in healthy people across ages. At least 5.5 micrograms of total RNA were extracted per sample. Alongside a J-beta primer mix, a sample-barcoded 5' primer served in a second PCR lasting roughly 7 to 12 cycles. One entry per CDR3 protein, called by TCRdb with MiXCR from the 5' RACE reads. The sample carries about 540,000 distinct CDR3 sequences, less than 25% recorded once. In this sample, this clonotype turned up a few times. V shed 1 base and J shed 3 bases, with 3 bases lying between them. This CDR3 region has 12 residues. The V gene's germline CDR1 is LGHDT and CDR2 YNNKEL (reference sequence). These sequences were also reported in another study, on T cells of mothers and their children.

This receptor was identified in a boy between 5 and 17 years old in good health. What was sequenced was blood. J is TRBJ1-2 and V is TRBV3-1; D remains unclear. The CDR3 region has the DNA TGTGCCAGCAGCCAAGTAGACTATGGCTACACCTTC. Residues: CASSQVDYGYTF.